What follows is one T cell receptor beta chain and its context. The antigen remains undetermined. The sample belongs to a study of early T cells in non-severe SARS-CoV-2 infection. Study-wide background: Chains from this unsorted whole-blood bulk RNA could not be paired. General study findings and limits: Lookups in VDJdb leaned toward anti-spike CD8 responses and missed private and CD4 specificities.

The CDR3 is 14 residues long. Trimming stripped 2 bases from V and 7 bases from J, with 15 bases between. Germline-derived CDR1 and CDR2 are SGHRS and YFSETQ. Each CDR3 protein gets one entry after TCRdb re-called the 5' RACE reads with MiXCR. The table shows some 120,000 distinct CDR3 sequences, with under 15% occurring only once. The TCR originated in an adult who was a healthcare worker with PCR-confirmed SARS-CoV-2 infection or an uninfected control (not recorded which). Material: whole blood. This sequence joins TRBV5-1 and TRBJ1-2; tentatively, D is TRBD1 (6 bases). The CDR3 loop is CASSLTGQDPGYTF. The CDR3 DNA sequence: TGCGCCAGCAGCTTAACAGGGCAGGACCCTGGCTACACCTTC.